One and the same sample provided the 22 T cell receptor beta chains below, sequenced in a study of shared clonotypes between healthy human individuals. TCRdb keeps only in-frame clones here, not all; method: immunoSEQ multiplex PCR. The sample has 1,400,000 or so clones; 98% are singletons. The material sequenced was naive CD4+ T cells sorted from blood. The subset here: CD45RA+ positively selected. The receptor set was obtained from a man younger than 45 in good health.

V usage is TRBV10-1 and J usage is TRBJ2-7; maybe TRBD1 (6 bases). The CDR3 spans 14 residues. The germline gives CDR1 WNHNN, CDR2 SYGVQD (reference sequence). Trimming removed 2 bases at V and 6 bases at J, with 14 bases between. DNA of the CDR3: TGCGCCAGCAGTGAGCAGGGGCCCCCCGGCGAGCAGTACTTC. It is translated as CASSEQGPPGEQYF.

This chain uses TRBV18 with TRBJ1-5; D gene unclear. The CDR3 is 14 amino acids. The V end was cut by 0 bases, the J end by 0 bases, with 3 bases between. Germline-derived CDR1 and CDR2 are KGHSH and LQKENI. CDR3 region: CASSPPFSNQPQHF. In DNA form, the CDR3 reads TGTGCCAGCTCACCACCCTTTAGCAATCAGCCCCAGCATTTT.

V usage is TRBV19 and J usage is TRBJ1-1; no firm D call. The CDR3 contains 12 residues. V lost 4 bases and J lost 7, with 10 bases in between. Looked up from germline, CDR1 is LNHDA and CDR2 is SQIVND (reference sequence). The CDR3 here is CASSRTEVEAFF. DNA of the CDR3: TGTGCCAGTAGTAGGACGGAGGTTGAAGCTTTCTTT.

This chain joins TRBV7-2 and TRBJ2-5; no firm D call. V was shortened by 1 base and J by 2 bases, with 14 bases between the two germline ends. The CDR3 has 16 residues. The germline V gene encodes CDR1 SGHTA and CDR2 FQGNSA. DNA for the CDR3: TGTGCCAGCAGCTTAGTTCTGAACACCGCGCAAGAGACCCAGTACTTC. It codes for CASSLVLNTAQETQYF.

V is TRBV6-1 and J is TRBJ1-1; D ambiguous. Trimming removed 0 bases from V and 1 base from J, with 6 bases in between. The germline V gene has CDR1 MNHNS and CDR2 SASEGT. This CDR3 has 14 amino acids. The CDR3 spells CASSEAWGNTEAFF. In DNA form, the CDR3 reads TGTGCCAGCAGTGAAGCTTGGGGGAACACTGAAGCTTTCTTT.

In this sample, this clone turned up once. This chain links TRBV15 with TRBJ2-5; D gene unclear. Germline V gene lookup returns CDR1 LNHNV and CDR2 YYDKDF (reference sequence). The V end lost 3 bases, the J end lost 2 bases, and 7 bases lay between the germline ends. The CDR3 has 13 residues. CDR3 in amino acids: CATSSFIQETQYF. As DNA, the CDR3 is TGTGCCACCAGCAGTTTTATACAAGAGACCCAGTACTTC.

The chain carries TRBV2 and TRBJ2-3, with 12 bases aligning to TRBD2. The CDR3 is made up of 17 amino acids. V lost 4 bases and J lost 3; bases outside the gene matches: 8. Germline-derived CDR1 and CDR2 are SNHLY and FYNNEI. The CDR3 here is CASSVGGTSGLTDTQYF. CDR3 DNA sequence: TGTGCCAGCAGTGTTGGGGGGACTAGCGGGTTGACAGATACGCAGTATTTT.

The CDR3 loop is CASSLRREDEQFF. CDR3 DNA: TGCGCCAGCAGCTTGCGGAGGGAAGATGAGCAGTTCTTC. The gene calls are TRBV5-1 and TRBJ2-1, with D perhaps matching TRBD2 (6 bases). Trimming shortened V by 1 base and J by 8 bases, and 10 bases separated the two germline ends. Germline V CDR1 and CDR2: SGHRS, YFSETQ. This CDR3 has 13 residues. Full variable domain (outside the CDR3, taken from reference TRBV5-1 and TRBJ2-1): KAGVTQTPRYLIKTRGQQVTLSCSPISGHRSVSWYQQTPGQGLQFLFEYFSETQRNKGNFPGRFSGRQFSNSRSEMNVSTLELGDSALYLCASSLRREDEQFFGPGTRLTVL.

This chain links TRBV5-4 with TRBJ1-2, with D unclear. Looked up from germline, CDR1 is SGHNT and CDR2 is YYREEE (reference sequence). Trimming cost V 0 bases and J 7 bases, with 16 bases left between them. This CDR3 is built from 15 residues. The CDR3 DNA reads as TGTGCCAGCAGCTTGGTTAGGGCGGGATTGTCTGGCTACACCTTC. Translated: CASSLVRAGLSGYTF.

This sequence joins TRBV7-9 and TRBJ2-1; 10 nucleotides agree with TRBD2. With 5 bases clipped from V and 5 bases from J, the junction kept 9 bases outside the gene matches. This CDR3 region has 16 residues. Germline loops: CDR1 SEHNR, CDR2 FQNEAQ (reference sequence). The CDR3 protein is CASSPLGAGGDNEQFF. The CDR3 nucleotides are TGTGCCAGCAGCCCTTTAGGAGCGGGAGGGGACAATGAGCAGTTCTTC.

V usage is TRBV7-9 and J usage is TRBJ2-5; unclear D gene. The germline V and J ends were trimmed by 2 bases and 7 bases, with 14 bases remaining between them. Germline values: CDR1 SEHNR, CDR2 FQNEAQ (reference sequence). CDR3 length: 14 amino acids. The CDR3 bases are TGTGCCAGCAGCTTATTCGATAGCCCTGGGACCCAGTACTTC. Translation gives CASSLFDSPGTQYF.

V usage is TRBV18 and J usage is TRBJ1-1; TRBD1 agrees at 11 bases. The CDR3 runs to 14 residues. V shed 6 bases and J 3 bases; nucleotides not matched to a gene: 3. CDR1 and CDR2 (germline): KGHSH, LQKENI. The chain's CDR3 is CASSRDRGDTEAFF. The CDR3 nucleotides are TGTGCCAGCTCGCGGGACAGGGGGGACACTGAAGCTTTCTTT.

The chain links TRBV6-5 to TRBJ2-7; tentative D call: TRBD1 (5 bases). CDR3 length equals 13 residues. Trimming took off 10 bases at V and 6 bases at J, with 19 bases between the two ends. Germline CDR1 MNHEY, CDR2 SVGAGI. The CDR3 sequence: CAKKTLGLGEQYF. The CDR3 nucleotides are TGTGCCAAAAAAACGTTGGGGCTCGGCGAGCAGTACTTC.

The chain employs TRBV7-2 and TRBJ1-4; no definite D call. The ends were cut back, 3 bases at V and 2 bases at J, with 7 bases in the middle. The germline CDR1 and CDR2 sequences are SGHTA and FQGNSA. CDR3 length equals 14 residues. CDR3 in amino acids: CASSLDATNEKLFF. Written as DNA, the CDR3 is TGTGCCAGCAGCTTGGATGCCACTAATGAAAAACTGTTTTTT.

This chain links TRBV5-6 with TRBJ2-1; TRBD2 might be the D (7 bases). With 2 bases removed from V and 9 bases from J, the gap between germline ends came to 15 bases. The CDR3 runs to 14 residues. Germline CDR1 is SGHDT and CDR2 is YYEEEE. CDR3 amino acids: CASSFGGRSGEQFF. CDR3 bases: TGTGCCAGCAGCTTCGGGGGGCGAAGTGGTGAGCAGTTCTTC.

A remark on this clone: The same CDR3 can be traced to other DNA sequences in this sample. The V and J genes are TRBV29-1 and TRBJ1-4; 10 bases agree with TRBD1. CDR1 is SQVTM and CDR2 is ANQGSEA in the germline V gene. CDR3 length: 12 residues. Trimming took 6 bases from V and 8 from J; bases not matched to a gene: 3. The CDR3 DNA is TGCAGCGTATCGGACAGGGGGGAAAAACTGTTTTTT. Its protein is CSVSDRGEKLFF.

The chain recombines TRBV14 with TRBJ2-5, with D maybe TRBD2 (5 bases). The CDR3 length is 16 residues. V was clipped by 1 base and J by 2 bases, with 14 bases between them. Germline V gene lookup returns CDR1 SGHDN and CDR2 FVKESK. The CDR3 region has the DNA TGTGCCAGCAGCCAAGCCTTGGACTGGGTTCAAGAGACCCAGTACTTC. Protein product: CASSQALDWVQETQYF.

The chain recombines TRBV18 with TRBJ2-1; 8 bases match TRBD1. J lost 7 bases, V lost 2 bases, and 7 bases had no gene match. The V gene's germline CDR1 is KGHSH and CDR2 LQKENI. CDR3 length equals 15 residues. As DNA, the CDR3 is TGTGCCAGCTCACCAGAGACAGGGGCTCGGAATGAGCAGTTCTTC. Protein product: CASSPETGARNEQFF.

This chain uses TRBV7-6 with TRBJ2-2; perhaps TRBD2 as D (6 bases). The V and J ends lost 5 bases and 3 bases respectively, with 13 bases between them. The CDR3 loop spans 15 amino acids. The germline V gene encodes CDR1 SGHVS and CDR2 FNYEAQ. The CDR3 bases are TGTGCCAGCAGCAGGGCGGGGCTGGACACCGGGGAGCTGTTTTTT. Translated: CASSRAGLDTGELFF. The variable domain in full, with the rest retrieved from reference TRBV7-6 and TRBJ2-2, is GAGVSQSPRYKVTKRGQDVALRCDPISGHVSLYWYRQALGQGPEFLTYFNYEAQQDKSGLPNDRFSAERPEGSISTLTIQRTEQRDSAMYRCASSRAGLDTGELFFGEGSRLTVL.

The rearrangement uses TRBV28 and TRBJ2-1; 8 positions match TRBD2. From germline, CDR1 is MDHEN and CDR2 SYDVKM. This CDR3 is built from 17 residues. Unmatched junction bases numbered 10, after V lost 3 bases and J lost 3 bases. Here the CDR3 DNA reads TGTGCCAGCAGTTTCCCCGGACTAGCCCGAATCTACAATGAGCAGTTCTTC. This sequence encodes CASSFPGLARIYNEQFF. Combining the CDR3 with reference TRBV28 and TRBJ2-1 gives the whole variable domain DVKVTQSSRYLVKRTGEKVFLECVQDMDHENMFWYRQDPGLGLRLIYFSYDVKMKEKGDIPEGYSVSREKKERFSLILESASTNQTSMYLCASSFPGLARIYNEQFFGPGTRLTVL.

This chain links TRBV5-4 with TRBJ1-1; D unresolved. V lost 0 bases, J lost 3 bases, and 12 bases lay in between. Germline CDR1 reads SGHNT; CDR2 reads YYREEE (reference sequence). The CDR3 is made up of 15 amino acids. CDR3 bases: TGTGCCAGCAGCTTGGGAGGGCTATCATACACTGAAGCTTTCTTT. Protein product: CASSLGGLSYTEAFF.

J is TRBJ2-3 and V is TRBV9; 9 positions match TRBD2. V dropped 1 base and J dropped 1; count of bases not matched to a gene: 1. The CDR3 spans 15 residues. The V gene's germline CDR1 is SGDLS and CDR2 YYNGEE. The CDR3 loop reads CASSVRLAGTDTQYF. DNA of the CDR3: TGTGCCAGCAGCGTAAGACTAGCGGGCACAGATACGCAGTATTTT.